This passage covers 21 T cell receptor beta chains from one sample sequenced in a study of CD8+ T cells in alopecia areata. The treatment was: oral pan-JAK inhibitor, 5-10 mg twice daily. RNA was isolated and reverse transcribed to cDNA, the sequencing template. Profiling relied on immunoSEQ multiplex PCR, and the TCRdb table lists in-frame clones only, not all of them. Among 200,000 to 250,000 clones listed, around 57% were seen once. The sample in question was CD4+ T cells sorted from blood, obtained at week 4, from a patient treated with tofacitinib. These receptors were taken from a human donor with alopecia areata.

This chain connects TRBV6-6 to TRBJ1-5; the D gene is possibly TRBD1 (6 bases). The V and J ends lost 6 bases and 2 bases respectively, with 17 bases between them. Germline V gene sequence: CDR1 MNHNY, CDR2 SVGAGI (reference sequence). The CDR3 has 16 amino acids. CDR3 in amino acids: CASRPRSGAGNQPQHF. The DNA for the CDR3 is TGTGCCAGCAGACCCAGGTCAGGGGCCGGCAATCAGCCCCAGCATTTT.

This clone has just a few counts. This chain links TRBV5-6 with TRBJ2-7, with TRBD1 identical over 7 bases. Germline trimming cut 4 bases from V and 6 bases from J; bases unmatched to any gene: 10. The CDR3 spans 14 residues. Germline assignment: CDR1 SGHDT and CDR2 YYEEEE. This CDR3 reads CASSPRRGLREQYF. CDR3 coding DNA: TGTGCCAGCAGCCCCCGAAGGGGGCTTCGCGAGCAGTACTTC. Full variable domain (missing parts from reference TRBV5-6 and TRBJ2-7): DAGVTQSPTHLIKTRGQQVTLRCSPKSGHDTVSWYQQALGQGPQFIFQYYEEEERQRGNFPDRFSGHQFPNYSSELNVNALLLGDSALYLCASSPRRGLREQYFGPGTRLTVT.

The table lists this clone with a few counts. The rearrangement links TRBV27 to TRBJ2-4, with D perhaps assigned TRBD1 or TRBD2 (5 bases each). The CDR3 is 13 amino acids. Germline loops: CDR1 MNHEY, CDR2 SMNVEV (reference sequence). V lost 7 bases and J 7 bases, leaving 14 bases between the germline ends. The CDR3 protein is CASMRQGVNIQYF. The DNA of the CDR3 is TGTGCCAGCATGAGGCAGGGAGTGAACATTCAGTACTTC.

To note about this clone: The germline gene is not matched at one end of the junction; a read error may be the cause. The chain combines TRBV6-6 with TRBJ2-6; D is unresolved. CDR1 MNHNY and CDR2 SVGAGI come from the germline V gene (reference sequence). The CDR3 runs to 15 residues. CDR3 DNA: TGTGCCATCAGTGAGTCGAGCTCTGGGGCCAACGTCCTGACTTTC. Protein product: CAISESSSGANVLTF.

The CDR3 sequence: CASSQDLSPLHF. The DNA for the CDR3 is TGCGCCAGCAGCCAAGATCTGTCACCCCTCCACTTT. The J gene is TRBJ1-6, the V gene TRBV4-1; no definite D call. The V and J ends lost 0 bases and 10 bases respectively, with 4 bases between them. The CDR3 contains 12 residues. Per the germline V gene, CDR1 is MGHRA and CDR2 is YSYEKL.

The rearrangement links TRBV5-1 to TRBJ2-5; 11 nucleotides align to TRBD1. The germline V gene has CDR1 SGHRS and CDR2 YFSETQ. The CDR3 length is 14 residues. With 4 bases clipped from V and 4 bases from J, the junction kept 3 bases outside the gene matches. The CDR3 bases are TGCGCCAGCAGCGGACAGGGGGCGCGAGAGACCCAGTACTTC. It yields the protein CASSGQGARETQYF.

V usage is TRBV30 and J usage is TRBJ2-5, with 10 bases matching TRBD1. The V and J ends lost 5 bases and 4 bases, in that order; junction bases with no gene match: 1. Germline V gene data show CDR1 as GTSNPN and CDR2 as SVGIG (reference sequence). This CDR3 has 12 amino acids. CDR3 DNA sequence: TGTGCCTGGGGGACAGGGGCAGAGACCCAGTACTTC. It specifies CAWGTGAETQYF.

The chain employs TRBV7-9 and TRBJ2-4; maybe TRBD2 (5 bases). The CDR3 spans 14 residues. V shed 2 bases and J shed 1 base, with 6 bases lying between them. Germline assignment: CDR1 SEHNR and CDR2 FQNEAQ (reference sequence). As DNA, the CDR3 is TGTGCCAGCAGCTTATCGGGGGCCAAAAACATTCAGTACTTC. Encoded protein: CASSLSGAKNIQYF.

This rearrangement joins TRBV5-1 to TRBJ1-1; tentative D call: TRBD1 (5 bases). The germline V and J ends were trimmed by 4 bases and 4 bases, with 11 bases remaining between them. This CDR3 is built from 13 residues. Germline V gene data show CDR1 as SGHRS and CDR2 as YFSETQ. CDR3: CASSSQGFTEAFF. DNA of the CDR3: TGCGCCAGCAGCAGCCAGGGTTTCACTGAAGCTTTCTTT.

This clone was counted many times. The CDR3 region is CASSSHPGQGTDTQYF. The CDR3 DNA follows: TGCGCCAGCAGTTCCCACCCAGGACAGGGTACAGATACGCAGTATTTT. The J gene is TRBJ2-3, the V gene TRBV5-1, with TRBD1 identical over 8 bases. The CDR3 covers 16 residues. CDR1 is SGHRS and CDR2 is YFSETQ in the germline V gene. The junction had 11 bases not matched to a gene; V was cut back by 5 bases and J by 3 bases.

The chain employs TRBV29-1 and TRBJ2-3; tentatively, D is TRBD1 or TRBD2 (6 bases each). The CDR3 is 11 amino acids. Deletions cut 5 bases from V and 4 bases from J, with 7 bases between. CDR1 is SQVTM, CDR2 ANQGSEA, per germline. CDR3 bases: TGCAGCGTTAGGGGGGCAGATACGCAGTATTTT. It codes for CSVRGADTQYF.

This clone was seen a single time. CDR3 residues: CASSRQYRWGYTF. In DNA, the CDR3 is TGTGCCAGCAGTCGACAGTACCGATGGGGCTACACCTTC. V usage is TRBV6-5 and J usage is TRBJ1-2; D perhaps matches TRBD1 (5 bases). The germline V gene has CDR1 MNHEY and CDR2 SVGAGI. The CDR3 loop spans 13 amino acids. V lost 5 bases and J lost 8, with 15 bases in between.

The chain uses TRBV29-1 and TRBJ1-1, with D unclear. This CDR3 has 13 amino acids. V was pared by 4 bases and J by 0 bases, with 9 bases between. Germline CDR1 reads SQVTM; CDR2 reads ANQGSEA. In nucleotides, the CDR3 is TGCAGCGTTGTCTCGCGGATGAACACTGAAGCTTTCTTT. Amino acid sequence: CSVVSRMNTEAFF.

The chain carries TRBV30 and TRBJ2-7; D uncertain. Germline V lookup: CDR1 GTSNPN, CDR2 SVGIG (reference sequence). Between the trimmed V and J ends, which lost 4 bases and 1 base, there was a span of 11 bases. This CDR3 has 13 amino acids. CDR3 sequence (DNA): TGTGCCTGGATGGGTGACGGTTCCTACGAGCAGTACTTC. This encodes CAWMGDGSYEQYF.

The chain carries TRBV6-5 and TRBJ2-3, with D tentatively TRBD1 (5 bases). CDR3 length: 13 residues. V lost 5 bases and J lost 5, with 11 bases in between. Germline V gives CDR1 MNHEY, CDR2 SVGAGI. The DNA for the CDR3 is TGTGCCAGCAGTGGGGCCCCACAAGATACGCAGTATTTT. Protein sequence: CASSGAPQDTQYF.

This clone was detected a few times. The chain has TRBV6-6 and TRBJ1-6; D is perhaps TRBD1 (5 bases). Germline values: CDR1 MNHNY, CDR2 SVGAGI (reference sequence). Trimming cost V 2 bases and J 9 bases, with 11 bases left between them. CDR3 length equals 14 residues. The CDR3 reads CASSYPGYGSPLHF. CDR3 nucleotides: TGTGCCAGCAGTTACCCAGGGTATGGTTCACCCCTCCACTTT.

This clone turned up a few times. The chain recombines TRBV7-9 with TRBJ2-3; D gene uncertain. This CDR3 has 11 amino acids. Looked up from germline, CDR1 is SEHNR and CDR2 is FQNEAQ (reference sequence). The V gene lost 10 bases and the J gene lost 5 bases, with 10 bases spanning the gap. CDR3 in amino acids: CATPKGDTQYF. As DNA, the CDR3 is TGTGCCACCCCCAAGGGAGATACGCAGTATTTT.

The chain's CDR3 is CASSLYRSENTEAFF. As DNA, the CDR3 is TGTGCCAGCAGCTTATATCGATCGGAGAACACTGAAGCTTTCTTT. The chain employs TRBV7-3 and TRBJ1-1, with unresolved D. The CDR3 runs 15 residues. Trimming cost V 2 bases and J 1 base, with 11 bases left between them. Per germline, CDR1 SGHTA and CDR2 FQGTGA.

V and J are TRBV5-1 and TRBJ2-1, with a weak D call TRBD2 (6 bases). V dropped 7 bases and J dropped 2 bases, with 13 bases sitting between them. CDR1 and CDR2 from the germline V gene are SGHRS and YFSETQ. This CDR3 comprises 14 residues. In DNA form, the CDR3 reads TGCGCCAGCGGGGTGGCGGGACCCTACAATGAGCAGTTCTTC. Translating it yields CASGVAGPYNEQFF.

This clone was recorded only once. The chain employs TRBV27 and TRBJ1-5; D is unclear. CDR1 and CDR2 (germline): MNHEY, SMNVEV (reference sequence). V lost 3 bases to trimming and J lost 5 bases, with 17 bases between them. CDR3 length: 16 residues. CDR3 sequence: CASSLVWGAIDQPQHF. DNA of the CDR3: TGTGCCAGCAGTTTGGTTTGGGGAGCGATCGATCAGCCCCAGCATTTT.

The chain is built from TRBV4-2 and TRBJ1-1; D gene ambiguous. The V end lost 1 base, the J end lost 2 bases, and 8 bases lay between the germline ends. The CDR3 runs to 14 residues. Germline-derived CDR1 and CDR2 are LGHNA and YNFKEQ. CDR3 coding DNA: TGTGCCAGCAGCCAAGTAGGTGTTAACACTGAAGCTTTCTTT. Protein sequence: CASSQVGVNTEAFF.